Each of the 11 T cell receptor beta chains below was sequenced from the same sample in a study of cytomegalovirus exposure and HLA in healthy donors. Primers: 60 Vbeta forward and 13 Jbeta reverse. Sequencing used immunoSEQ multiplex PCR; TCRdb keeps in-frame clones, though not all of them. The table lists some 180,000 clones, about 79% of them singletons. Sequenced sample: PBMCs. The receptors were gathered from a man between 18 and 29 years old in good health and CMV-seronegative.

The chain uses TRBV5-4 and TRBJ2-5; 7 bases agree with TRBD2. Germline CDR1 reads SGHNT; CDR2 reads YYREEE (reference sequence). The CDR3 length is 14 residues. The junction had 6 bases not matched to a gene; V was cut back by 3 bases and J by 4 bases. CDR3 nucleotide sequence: TGTGCCAGCAGCTGGGGGACTAATGTAGAGACCCAGTACTTC. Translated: CASSWGTNVETQYF.

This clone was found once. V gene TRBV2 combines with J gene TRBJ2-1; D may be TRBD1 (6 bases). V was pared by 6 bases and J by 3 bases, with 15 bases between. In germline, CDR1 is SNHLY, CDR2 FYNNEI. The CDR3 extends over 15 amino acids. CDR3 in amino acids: CASSAGTPFYNEQFF. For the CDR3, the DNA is TGTGCCAGCAGCGCCGGGACACCTTTCTACAATGAGCAGTTCTTC.

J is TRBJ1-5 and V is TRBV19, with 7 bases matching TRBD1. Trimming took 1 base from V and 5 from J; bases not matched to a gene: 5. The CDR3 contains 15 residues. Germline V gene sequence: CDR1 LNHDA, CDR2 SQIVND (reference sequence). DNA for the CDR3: TGTGCCAGTAGTATAGTCGGCAGGGGGTATCAGCCCCAGCATTTT. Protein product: CASSIVGRGYQPQHF.

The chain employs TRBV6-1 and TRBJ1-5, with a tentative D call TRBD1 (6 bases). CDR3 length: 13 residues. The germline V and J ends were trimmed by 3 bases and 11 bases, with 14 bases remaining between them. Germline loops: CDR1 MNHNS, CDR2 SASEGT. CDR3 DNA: TGTGCCAGCAGTGATACAGGGTTCCAGTCCCAGCATTTT. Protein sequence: CASSDTGFQSQHF.

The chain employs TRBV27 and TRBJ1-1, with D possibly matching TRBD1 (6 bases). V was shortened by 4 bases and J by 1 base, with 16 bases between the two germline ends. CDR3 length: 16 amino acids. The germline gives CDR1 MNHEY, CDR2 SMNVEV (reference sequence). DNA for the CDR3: TGTGCCAGCAGTTCCCGGGGGGGCGCTGGGAACACTGAAGCTTTCTTT. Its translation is CASSSRGGAGNTEAFF.

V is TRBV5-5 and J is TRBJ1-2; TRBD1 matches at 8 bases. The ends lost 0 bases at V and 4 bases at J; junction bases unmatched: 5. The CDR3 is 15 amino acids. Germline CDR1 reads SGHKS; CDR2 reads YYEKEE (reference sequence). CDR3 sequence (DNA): TGTGCCAGCAGCTTGGTGGCAGGGGGCAGCTATGGCTACACCTTC. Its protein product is CASSLVAGGSYGYTF.

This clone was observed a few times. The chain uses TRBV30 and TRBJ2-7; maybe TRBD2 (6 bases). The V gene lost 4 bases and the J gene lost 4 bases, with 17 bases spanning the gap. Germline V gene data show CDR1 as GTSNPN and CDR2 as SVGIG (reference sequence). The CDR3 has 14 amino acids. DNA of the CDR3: TGTGCCTGGACCACAACCGGGACTCAATACGAGCAGTACTTC. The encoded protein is CAWTTTGTQYEQYF.

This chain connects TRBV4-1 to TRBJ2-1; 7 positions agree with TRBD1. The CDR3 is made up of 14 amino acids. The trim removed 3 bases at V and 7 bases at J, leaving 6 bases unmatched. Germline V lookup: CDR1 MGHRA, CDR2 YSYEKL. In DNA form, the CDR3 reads TGCGCCAGCAGCCACCCCGGACAGGAGAATGAGCAGTTCTTC. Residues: CASSHPGQENEQFF.

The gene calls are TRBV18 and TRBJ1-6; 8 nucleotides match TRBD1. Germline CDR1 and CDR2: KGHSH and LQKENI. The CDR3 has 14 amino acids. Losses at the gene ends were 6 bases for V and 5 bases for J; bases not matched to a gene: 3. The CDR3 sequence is CASSVTGDNSPLHF. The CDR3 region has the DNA TGTGCCAGCTCCGTGACAGGGGATAATTCACCCCTCCACTTT.

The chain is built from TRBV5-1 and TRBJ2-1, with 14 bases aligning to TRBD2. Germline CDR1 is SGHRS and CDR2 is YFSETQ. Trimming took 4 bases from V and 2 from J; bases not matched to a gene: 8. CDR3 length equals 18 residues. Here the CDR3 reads CASSPGLAGEFPYNEQFF. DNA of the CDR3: TGCGCCAGCAGCCCGGGACTAGCGGGAGAATTTCCCTACAATGAGCAGTTCTTC.

The CDR3 DNA is TGTGCCAGCAGCGAGGGCGGAGAGACCCAGTACTTC. Residues: CASSEGGETQYF. The gene calls are TRBV2 and TRBJ2-5; possible D gene TRBD2, 5 bases. The CDR3 covers 12 residues. Trimming cost V 6 bases and J 4 bases, with 9 bases left between them. Germline CDR1 reads SNHLY; CDR2 reads FYNNEI.